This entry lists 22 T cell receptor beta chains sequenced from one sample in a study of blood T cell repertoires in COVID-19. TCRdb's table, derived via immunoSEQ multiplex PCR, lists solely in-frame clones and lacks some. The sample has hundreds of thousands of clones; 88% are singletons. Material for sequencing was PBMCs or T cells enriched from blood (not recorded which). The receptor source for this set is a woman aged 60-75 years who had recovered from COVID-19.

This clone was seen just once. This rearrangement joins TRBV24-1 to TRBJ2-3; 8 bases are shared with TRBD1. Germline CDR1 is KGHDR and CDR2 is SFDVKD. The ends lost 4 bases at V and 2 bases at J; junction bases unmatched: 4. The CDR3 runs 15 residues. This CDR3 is CATSDRGLPTDTQYF. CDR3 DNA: TGTGCCACCAGTGACAGGGGGCTACCCACAGATACGCAGTATTTT.

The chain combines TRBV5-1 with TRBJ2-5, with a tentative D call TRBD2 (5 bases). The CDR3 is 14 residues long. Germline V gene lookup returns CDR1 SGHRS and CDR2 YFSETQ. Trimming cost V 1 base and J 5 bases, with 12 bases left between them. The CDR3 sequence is CASSLPGPGETQYF. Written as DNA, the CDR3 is TGCGCCAGCAGCTTGCCCGGGCCGGGGGAGACCCAGTACTTC.

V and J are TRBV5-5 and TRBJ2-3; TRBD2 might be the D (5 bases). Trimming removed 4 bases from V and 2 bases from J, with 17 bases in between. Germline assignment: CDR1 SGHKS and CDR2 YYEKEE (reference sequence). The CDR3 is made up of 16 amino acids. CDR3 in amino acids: CASSRETRAPTDTQYF. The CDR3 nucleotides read TGTGCCAGCAGCCGGGAAACAAGGGCTCCCACAGATACGCAGTATTTT.

The CDR3 loop is CASSSFTGGQYF. CDR3 nucleotide sequence: TGTGCCAGCAGCTCGTTCACAGGGGGCCAGTACTTC. The rearrangement joins TRBV13 to TRBJ2-4; 9 nucleotides line up with TRBD1. Germline V lookup: CDR1 PRHDT, CDR2 FYEKMQ (reference sequence). V shed 4 bases and J 13 bases; nucleotides not matched to a gene: 5. The CDR3 sequence is 12 residues long.

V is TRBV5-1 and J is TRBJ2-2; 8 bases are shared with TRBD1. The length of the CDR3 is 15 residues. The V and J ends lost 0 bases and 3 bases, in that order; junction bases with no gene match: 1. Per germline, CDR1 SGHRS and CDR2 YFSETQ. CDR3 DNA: TGCGCCAGCAGCTTGGTACAGGGGGACACCGGGGAGCTGTTTTTT. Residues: CASSLVQGDTGELFF. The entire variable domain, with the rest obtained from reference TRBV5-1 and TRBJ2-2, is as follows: KAGVTQTPRYLIKTRGQQVTLSCSPISGHRSVSWYQQTPGQGLQFLFEYFSETQRNKGNFPGRFSGRQFSNSRSEMNVSTLELGDSALYLCASSLVQGDTGELFFGEGSRLTVL.

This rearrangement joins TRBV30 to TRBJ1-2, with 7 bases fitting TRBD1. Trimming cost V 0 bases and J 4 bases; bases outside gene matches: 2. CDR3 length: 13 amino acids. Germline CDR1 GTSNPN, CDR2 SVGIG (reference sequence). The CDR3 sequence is CAWSVQGIYGYTF. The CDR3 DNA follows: TGTGCCTGGAGTGTACAGGGGATCTATGGCTACACCTTC.

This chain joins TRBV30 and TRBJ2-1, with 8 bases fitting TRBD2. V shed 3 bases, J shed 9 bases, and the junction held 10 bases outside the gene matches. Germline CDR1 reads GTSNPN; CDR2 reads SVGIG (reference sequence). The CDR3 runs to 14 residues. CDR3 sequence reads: CAWRGRGGLGEQFF. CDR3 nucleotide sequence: TGTGCCTGGAGGGGCCGGGGGGGCCTTGGTGAGCAGTTCTTC.

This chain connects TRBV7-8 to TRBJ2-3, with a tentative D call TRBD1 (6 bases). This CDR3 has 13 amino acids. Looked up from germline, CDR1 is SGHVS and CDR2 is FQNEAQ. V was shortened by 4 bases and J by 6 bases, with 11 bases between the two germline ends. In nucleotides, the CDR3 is TGTGCCAGCAGCTCGGACAGTGAGGATACGCAGTATTTT. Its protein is CASSSDSEDTQYF.

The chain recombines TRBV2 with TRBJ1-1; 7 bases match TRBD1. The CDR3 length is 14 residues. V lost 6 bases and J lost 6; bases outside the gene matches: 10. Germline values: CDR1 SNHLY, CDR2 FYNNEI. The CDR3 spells CASRATGTGPEAFF. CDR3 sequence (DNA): TGTGCCAGCAGAGCGACAGGGACCGGCCCTGAAGCTTTCTTT.

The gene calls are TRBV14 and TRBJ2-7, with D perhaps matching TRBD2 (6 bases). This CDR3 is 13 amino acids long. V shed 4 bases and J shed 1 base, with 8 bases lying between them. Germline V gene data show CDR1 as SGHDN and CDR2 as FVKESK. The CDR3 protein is CASSRGRSYEQYV. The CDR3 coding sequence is TGTGCCAGCAGCCGGGGGAGGTCCTACGAGCAGTACGTC.

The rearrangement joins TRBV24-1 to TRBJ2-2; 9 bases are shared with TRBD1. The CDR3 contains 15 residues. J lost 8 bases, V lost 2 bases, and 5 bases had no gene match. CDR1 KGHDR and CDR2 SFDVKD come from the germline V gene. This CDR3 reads CATSDSQGAVGELFF. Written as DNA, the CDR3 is TGTGCCACCAGTGATTCACAGGGGGCGGTGGGGGAGCTGTTTTTT.

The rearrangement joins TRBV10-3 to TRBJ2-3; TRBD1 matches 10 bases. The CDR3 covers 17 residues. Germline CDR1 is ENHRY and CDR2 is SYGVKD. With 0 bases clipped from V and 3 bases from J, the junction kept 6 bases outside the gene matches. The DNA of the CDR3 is TGTGCCATCAGTGAGTCGAGTCGGACAGGGGGAACAGATACGCAGTATTTT. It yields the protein CAISESSRTGGTDTQYF.

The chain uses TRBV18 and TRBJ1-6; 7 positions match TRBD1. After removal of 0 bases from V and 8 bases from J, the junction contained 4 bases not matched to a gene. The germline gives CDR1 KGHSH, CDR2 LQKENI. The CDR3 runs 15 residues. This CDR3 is CASSPPDRADSPLHF. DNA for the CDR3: TGTGCCAGCTCACCACCAGACAGGGCCGATTCACCCCTCCACTTT.

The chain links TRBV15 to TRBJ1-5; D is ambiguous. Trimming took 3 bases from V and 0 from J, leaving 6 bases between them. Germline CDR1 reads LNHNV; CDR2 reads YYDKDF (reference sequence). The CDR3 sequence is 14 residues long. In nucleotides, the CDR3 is TGTGCCACCAGCAGTACTTATAGCAATCAGCCCCAGCATTTT. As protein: CATSSTYSNQPQHF.

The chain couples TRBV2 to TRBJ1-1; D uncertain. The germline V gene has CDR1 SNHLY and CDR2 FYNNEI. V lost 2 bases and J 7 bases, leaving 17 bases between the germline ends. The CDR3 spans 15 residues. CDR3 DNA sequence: TGTGCCAGCAGTGAATACAGAGAACCACTTAGTGAAGCTTTCTTT. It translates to CASSEYREPLSEAFF.

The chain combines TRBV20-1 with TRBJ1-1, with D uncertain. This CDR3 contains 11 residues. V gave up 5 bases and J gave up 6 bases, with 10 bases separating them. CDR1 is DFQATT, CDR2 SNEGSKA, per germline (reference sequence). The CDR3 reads CSAGRWAEAFF. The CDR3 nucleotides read TGCAGTGCTGGGCGATGGGCTGAAGCTTTCTTT.

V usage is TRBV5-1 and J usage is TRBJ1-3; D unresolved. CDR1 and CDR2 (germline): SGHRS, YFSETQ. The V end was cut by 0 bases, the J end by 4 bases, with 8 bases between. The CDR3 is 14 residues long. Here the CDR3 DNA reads TGCGCCAGCAGCTTGGTCGGGATCGGAAACACCATATATTTT. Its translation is CASSLVGIGNTIYF.

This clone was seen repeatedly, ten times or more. The CDR3 loop is CASTPGGGRNTEAFF. The CDR3 DNA reads TGTGCCAGCACCCCTGGGGGGGGCAGGAACACTGAAGCTTTCTTT. V usage is TRBV5-8 and J usage is TRBJ1-1; weak D call: TRBD1 (6 bases). Trimming took off 6 bases at V and 1 base at J, with 16 bases between the two ends. The CDR3 extends over 15 amino acids. Germline CDR1 reads SGHTS; CDR2 reads YDEGEE. The whole variable domain, filled in from reference TRBV5-8 and TRBJ1-1, reads EAGVTQSPTHLIKTRGQQATLRCSPISGHTSVYWYQQALGLGLQFLLWYDEGEERNRGNFPPRFSGRQFPNYSSELNVNALELEDSALYLCASTPGGGRNTEAFFGQGTRLTVV.

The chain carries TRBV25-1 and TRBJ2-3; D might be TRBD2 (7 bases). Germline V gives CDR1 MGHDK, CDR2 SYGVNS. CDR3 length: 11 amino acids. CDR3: CYGGHTDTQYF. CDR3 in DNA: TGTTACGGGGGGCACACAGATACGCAGTATTTT.

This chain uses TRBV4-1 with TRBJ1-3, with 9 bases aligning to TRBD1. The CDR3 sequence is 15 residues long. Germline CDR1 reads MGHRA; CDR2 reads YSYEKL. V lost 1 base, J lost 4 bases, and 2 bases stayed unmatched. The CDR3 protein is CASSQAGTGGNTIYF. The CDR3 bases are TGCGCCAGCAGCCAAGCGGGGACAGGGGGAAACACCATATATTTT.

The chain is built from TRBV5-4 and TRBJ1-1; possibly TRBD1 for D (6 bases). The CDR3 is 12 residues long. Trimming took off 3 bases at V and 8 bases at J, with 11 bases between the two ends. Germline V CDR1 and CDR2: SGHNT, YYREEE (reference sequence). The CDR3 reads CASSSTGREAFF. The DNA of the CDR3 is TGTGCCAGCAGCTCCACAGGGCGGGAAGCTTTCTTT.

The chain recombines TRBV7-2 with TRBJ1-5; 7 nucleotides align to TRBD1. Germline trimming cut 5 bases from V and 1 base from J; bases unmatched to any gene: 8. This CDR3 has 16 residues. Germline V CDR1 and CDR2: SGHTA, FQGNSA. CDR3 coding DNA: TGTGCCAGCAGCATCACCGGGACAGCCAGCAATCAGCCCCAGCATTTT. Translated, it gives CASSITGTASNQPQHF.